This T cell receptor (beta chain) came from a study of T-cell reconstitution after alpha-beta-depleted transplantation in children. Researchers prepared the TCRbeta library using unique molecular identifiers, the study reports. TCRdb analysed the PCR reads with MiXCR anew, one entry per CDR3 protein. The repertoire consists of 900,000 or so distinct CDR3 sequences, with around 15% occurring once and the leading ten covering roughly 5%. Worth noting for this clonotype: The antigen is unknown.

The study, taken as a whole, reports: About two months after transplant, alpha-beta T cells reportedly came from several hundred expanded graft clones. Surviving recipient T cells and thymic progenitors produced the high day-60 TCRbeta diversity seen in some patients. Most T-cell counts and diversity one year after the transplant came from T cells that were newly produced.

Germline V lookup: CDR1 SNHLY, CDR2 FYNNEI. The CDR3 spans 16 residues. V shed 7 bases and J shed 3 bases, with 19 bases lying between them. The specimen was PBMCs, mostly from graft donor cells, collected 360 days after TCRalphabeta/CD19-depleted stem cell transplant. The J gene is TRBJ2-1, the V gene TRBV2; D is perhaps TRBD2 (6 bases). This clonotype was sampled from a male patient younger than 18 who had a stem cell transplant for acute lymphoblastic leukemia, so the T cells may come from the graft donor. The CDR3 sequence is CASTEIGTGLYNEQFF. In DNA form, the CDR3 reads TGTGCCAGCACCGAGATTGGGACTGGGCTCTACAATGAGCAGTTCTTC. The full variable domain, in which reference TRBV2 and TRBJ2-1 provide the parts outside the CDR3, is EPEVTQTPSHQVTQMGQEVILRCVPISNHLYFYWYRQILGQKVEFLVSFYNNEISEKSEIFDDQFSVERPDGSNFTLKIRSTKLEDSAMYFCASTEIGTGLYNEQFFGPGTRLTVL.